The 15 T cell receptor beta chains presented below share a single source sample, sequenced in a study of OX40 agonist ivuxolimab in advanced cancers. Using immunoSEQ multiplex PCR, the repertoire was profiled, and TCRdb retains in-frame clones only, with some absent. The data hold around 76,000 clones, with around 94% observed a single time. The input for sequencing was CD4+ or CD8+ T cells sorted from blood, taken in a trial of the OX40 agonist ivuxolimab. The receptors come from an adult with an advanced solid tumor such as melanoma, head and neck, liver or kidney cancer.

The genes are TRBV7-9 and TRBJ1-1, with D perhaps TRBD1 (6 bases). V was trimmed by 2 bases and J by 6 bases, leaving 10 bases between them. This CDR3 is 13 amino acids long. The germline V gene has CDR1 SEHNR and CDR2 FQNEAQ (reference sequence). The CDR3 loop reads CASSLPGDAEAFF. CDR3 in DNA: TGTGCCAGCAGCTTACCAGGGGATGCTGAAGCTTTCTTT.

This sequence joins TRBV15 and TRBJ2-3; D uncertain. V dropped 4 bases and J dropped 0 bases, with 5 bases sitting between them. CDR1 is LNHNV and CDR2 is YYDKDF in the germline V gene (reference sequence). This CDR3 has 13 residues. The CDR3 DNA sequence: TGTGCCACCAGCATGGACAGCACAGATACGCAGTATTTT. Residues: CATSMDSTDTQYF.

The CDR3 sequence is CASSGAGGDEQYF. CDR3 coding DNA: TGTGCCAGTAGTGGGGCAGGGGGCGACGAGCAGTACTTC. The chain links TRBV19 to TRBJ2-7; TRBD1 agrees at 8 bases. CDR1 and CDR2 (germline): LNHDA, SQIVND (reference sequence). V dropped 5 bases and J dropped 5; count of bases not matched to a gene: 5. This CDR3 comprises 13 residues. Looking up the rest from reference TRBV19 and TRBJ2-7 gives the full variable domain: DGGITQSPKYLFRKEGQNVTLSCEQNLNHDAMYWYRQDPGQGLRLIYYSQIVNDFQKGDIAEGYSVSREKKESFPLTVTSAQKNPTAFYLCASSGAGGDEQYFGPGTRLTVT.

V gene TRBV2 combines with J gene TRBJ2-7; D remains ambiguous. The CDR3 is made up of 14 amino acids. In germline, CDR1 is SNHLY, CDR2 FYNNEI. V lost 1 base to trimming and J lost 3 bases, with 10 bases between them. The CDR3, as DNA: TGTGCCAGCAGTGAAGGGTGGGGTGGCTACGAGCAGTACTTC. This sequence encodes CASSEGWGGYEQYF.

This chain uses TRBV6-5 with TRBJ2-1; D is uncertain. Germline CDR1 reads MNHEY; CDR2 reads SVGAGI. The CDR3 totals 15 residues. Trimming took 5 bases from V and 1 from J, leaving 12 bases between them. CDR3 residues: CASSLQVPSYNEQFF. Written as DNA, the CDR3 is TGTGCCAGCAGTCTTCAGGTTCCTTCCTACAATGAGCAGTTCTTC.

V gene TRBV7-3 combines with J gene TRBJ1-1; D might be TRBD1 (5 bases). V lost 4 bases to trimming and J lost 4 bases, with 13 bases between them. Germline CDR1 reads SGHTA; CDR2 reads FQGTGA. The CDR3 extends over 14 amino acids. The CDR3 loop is CASSSDPGRTEAFF. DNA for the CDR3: TGTGCCAGCAGCTCCGATCCGGGGCGCACTGAAGCTTTCTTT.

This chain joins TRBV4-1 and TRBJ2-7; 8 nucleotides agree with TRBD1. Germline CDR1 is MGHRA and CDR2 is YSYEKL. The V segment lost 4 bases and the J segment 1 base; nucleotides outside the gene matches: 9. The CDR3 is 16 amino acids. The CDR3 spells CASSPGPGTGSYEQYF. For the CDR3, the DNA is TGCGCCAGCAGCCCGGGCCCCGGGACAGGTTCCTACGAGCAGTACTTC.

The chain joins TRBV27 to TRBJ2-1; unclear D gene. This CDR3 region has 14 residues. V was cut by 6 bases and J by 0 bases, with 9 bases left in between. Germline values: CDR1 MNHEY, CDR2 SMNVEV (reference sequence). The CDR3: CASRVTSSYNEQFF. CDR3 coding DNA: TGTGCCAGCAGGGTGACGAGCTCCTACAATGAGCAGTTCTTC.

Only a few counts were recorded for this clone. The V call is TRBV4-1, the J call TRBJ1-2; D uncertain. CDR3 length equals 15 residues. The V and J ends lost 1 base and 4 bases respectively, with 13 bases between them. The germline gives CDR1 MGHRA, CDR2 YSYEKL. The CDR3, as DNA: TGCGCCAGCAGCCAAGTAGAGGGAATGGGCTATGGCTACACCTTC. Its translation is CASSQVEGMGYGYTF.

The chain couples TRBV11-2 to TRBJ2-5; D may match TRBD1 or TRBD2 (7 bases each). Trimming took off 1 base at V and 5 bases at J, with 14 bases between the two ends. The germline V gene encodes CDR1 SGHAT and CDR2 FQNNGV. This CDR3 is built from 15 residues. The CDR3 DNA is TGTGCCAGCAGCTTAGGCAGGGGGGGCTTCGAGACCCAGTACTTC. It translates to CASSLGRGGFETQYF.

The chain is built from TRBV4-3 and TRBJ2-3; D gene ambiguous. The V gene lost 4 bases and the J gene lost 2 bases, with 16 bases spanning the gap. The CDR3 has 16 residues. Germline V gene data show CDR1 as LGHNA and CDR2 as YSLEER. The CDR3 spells CASSPSMGAYTDTQYF. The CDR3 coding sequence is TGCGCCAGCAGCCCCTCCATGGGCGCTTACACAGATACGCAGTATTTT.

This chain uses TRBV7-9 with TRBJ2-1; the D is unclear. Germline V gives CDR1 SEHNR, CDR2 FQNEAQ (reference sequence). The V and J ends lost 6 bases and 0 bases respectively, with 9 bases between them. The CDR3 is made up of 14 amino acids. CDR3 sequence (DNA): TGTGCCAGCAGACCTTCTAGCTCCTACAATGAGCAGTTCTTC. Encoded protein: CASRPSSSYNEQFF.

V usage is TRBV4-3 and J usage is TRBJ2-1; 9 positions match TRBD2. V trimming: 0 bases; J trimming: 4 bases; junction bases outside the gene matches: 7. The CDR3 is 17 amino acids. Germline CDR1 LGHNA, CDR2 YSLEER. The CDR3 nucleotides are TGCGCCAGCAGCCAAGATAGTTTAGCGGGGGATTACAATGAGCAGTTCTTC. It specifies CASSQDSLAGDYNEQFF.

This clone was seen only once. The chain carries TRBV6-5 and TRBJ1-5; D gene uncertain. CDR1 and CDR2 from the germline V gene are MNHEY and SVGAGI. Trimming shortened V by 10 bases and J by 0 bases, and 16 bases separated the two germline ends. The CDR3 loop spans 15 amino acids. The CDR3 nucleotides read TGTGCCACTGTCCTGGAGCAGAGTAGCAATCAGCCCCAGCATTTT. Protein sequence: CATVLEQSSNQPQHF.

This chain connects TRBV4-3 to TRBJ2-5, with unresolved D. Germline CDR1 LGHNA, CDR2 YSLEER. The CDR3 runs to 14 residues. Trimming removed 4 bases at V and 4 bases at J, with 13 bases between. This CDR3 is CASSPDGRRETQYF. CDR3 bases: TGCGCCAGCAGCCCTGATGGGCGCCGAGAGACCCAGTACTTC.